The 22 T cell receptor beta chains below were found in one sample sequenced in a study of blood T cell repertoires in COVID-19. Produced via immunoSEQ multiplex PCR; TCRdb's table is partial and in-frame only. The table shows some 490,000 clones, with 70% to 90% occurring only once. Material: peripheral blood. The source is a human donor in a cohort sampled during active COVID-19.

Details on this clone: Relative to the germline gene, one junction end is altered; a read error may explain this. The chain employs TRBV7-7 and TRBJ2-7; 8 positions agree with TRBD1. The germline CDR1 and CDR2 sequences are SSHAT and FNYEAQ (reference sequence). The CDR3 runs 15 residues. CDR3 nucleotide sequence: TGTGCTAGCAGCTTATACAGGGGGGAAACCTACGAGCAGTACTTC. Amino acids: CASSLYRGETYEQYF.

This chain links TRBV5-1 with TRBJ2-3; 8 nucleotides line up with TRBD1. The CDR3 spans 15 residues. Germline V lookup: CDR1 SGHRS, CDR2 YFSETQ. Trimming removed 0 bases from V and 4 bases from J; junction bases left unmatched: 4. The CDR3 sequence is CASSLATGGSDTQYF. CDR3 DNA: TGCGCCAGCAGCTTGGCAACAGGGGGGTCAGATACGCAGTATTTT.

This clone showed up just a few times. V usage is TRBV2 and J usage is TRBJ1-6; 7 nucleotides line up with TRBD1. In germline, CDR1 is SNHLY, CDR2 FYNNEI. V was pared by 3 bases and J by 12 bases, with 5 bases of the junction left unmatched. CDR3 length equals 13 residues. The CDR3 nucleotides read TGTGCCAGCAGTGAGATAGGGGGCGGACCCCTCCACTTT. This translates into CASSEIGGGPLHF.

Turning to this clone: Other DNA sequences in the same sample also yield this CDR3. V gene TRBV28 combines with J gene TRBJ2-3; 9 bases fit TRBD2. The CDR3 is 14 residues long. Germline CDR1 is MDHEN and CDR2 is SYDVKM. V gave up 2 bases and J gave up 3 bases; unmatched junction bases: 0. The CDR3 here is CASSLGLATDTQYF. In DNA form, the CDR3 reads TGTGCCAGCAGTTTAGGACTAGCGACAGATACGCAGTATTTT. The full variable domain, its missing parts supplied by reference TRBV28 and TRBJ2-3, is DVKVTQSSRYLVKRTGEKVFLECVQDMDHENMFWYRQDPGLGLRLIYFSYDVKMKEKGDIPEGYSVSREKKERFSLILESASTNQTSMYLCASSLGLATDTQYFGPGTRLTVL.

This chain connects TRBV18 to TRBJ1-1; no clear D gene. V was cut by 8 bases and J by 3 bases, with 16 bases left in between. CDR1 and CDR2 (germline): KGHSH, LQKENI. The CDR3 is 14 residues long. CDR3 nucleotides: TGTGCCAGCCTTCTCGACACAACCTACACTGAAGCTTTCTTT. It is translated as CASLLDTTYTEAFF.

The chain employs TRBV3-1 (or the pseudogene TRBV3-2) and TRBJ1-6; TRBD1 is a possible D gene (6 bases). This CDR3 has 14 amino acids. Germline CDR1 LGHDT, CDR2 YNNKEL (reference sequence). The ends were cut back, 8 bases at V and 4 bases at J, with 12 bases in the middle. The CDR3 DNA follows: TGTGCCAGCCAGAACGGACAGTATAATTCACCCCTCCACTTT. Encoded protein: CASQNGQYNSPLHF.

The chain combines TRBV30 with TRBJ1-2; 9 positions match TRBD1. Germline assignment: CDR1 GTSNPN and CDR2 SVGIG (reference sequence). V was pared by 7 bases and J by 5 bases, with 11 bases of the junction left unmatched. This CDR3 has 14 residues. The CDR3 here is CAFLFRDRVYGYTF. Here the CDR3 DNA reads TGTGCCTTTCTTTTCCGGGACAGGGTTTATGGCTACACCTTC. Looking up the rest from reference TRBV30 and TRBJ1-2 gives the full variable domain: SQTIHQWPATLVQPVGSPLSLECTVEGTSNPNLYWYRQAAGRGLQLLFYSVGIGQISSEVPQNLSASRPQDRQFILSSKKLLLSDSGFYLCAFLFRDRVYGYTFGSGTRLTVV.

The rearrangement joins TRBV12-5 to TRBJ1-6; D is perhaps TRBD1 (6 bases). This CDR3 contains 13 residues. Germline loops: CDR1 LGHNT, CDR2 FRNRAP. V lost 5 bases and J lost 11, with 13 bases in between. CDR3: CASGPTSGAPLHF. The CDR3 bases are TGTGCTAGTGGTCCGACTTCAGGGGCACCCCTCCACTTT. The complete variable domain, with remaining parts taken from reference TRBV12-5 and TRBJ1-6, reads DARVTQTPRHKVTEMGQEVTMRCQPILGHNTVFWYRQTMMQGLELLAYFRNRAPLDDSGMPKDRFSAEMPDATLATLKIQPSEPRDSAVYFCASGPTSGAPLHFGNGTRLTVT.

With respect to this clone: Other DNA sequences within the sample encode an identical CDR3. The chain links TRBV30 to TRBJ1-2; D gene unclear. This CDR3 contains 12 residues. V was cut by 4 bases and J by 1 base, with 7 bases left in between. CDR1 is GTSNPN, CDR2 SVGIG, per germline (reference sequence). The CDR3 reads CAWTTSNYGYTF. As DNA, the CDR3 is TGTGCCTGGACCACAAGTAACTATGGCTACACCTTC.

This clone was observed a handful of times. The CDR3 loop reads CATSDLGGLGQGPIDEQYF. As DNA, the CDR3 is TGTGCCACCAGTGATTTAGGGGGCCTTGGACAGGGTCCTATCGACGAGCAGTACTTC. V is TRBV24-1 and J is TRBJ2-7; 8 bases map to TRBD1. The CDR3 loop spans 19 amino acids. The junction had 18 bases not matched to a gene; V was cut back by 1 base and J by 5 bases. CDR1 and CDR2 (germline): KGHDR, SFDVKD.

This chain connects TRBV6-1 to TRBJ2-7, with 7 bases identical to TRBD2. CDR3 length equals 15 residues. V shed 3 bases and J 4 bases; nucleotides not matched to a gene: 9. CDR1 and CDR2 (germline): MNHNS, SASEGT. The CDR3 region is CASSEGGGRVYEQYF. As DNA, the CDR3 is TGTGCCAGCAGTGAGGGAGGCGGGAGAGTGTACGAGCAGTACTTC.

The CDR3 DNA is TGTGCCAGCAGTTACTCCGGGGGGGATCAGCCCCAGCATTTT. This gives the protein CASSYSGGDQPQHF. The chain joins TRBV6-6 to TRBJ1-5, with D possibly being TRBD1 (5 bases). The CDR3 loop spans 14 amino acids. The V end was cut by 0 bases, the J end by 5 bases, with 8 bases between. Germline lookup yields CDR1 MNHNY and CDR2 SVGAGI (reference sequence).

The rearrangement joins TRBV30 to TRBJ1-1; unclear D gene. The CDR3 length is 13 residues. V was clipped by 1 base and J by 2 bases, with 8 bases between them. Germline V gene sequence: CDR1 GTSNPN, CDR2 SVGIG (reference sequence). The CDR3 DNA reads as TGTGCCTGGAGTGACTTATCTAACACTGAAGCTTTCTTT. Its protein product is CAWSDLSNTEAFF.

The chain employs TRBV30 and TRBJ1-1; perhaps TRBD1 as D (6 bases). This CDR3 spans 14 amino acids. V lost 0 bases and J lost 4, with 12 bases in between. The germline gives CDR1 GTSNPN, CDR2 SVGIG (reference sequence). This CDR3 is CAWSVRGGVTEAFF. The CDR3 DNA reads TGTGCCTGGAGTGTAAGGGGGGGGGTCACTGAAGCTTTCTTT.

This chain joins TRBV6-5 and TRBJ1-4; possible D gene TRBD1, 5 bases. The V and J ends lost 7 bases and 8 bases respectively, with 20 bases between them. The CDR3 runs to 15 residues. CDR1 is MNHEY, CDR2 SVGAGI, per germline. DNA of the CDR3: TGTGCCAGCAACGGGGCAGGGCCCGGGAGCGAAAAACTGTTTTTT. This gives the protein CASNGAGPGSEKLFF.

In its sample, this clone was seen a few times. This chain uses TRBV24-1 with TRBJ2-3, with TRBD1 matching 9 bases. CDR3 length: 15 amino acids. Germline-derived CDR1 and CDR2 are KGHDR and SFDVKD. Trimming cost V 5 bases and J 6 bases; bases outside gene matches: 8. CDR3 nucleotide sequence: TGTGCCACCAGTGTCCAGGACAGGGGTAGGGATACGCAGTATTTT. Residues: CATSVQDRGRDTQYF.

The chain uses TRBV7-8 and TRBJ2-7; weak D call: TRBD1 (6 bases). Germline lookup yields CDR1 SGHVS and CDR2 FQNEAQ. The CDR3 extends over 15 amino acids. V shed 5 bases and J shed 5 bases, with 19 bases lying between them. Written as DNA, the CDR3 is TGTGCCAGCAGCACTGAGCCCACAGGGTACCACGAGCAGTACTTC. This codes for CASSTEPTGYHEQYF.

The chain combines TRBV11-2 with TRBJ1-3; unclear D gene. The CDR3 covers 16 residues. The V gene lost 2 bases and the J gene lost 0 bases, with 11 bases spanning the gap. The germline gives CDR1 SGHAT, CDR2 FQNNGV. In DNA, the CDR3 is TGTGCCAGCAGCTTACCCCAATACTTCTCTGGAAACACCATATATTTT. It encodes CASSLPQYFSGNTIYF.

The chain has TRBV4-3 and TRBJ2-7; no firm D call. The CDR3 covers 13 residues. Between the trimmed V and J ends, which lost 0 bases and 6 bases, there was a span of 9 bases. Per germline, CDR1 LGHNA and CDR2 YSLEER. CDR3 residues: CASSQDGGSEQYF. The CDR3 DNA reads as TGCGCCAGCAGCCAAGACGGCGGTTCCGAGCAGTACTTC.

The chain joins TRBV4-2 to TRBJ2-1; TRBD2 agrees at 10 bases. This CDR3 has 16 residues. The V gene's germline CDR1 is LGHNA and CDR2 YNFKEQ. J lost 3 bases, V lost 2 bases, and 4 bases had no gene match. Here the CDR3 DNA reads TGTGCCAGCAGCCAATTGGGGACTAGCGTCTACAATGAGCAGTTCTTC. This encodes CASSQLGTSVYNEQFF.

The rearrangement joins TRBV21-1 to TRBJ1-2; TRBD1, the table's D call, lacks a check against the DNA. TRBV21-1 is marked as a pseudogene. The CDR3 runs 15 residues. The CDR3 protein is CASSTRQKGNYGYTF. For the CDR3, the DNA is TGTGCCAGCAGCACCCGACAGAAGGGTAACTATGGCTACACCTTC.

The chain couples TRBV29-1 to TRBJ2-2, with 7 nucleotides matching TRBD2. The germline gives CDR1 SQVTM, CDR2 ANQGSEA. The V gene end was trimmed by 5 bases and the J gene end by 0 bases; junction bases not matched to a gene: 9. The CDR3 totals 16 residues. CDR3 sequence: CSVSSLGGANTGELFF. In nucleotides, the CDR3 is TGCAGCGTTTCATCCTTGGGGGGGGCGAACACCGGGGAGCTGTTTTTT.